The 9 T cell receptor beta chains below come from one sample, sequenced in a study of spatial heterogeneity in lung cancer. No cognate antigen is known for these TCRs. TCRdb re-derived calls from the 5' RACE reads in MiXCR, one entry per CDR3 protein. Altogether tens of thousands of distinct CDR3 sequences are present, about 4.3% being singletons, with the ten largest covering about 10%. Time point meaning: sample taken at primary tumor resection. Study-level points and caveats: For expanded intratumoral alpha and beta TCRs, counts tracked tumor mutation counts.

Specimen: lung tumor tissue, collected at surgery. These receptors were obtained from a male donor with early-stage non-small cell lung cancer.

This clonotype has at least ten counts. The gene calls are TRBV6-6 and TRBJ1-2; no firm D call. Germline CDR1 is MNHNY and CDR2 is SVGAGI (reference sequence). Trimming took 6 bases from V and 5 from J, leaving 16 bases between them. This CDR3 region has 14 residues. Written as DNA, the CDR3 is TGTGCCAGCAGACCGGGCCCGGTCCTTTATGGCTACACCTTC. It yields the protein CASRPGPVLYGYTF.

In this sample, this clonotype turned up many times. This chain connects TRBV6-5 to TRBJ2-7; TRBD1 matches 7 bases. The CDR3 covers 14 residues. Trimming at V came to 6 bases and at J to 7 bases, leaving 12 bases not matched to a gene. CDR1 is MNHEY, CDR2 SVGAGI, per germline. CDR3 sequence reads: CASSRQGGAREQYF. The DNA of the CDR3 is TGTGCCAGCAGCCGACAAGGGGGCGCGAGGGAGCAGTACTTC.

This clonotype came up many times. The V gene is TRBV5-6, the J gene TRBJ2-5, with TRBD2 as a possible D gene (5 bases). V lost 3 bases to trimming and J lost 5 bases, with 11 bases between them. This CDR3 is built from 13 residues. CDR1 and CDR2 from the germline V gene are SGHDT and YYEEEE. CDR3 protein: CASSYPSSETQYF. CDR3 in DNA: TGTGCCAGCAGCTACCCTAGCTCGGAGACCCAGTACTTC. The variable domain in full, with the rest retrieved from reference TRBV5-6 and TRBJ2-5, is DAGVTQSPTHLIKTRGQQVTLRCSPKSGHDTVSWYQQALGQGPQFIFQYYEEEERQRGNFPDRFSGHQFPNYSSELNVNALLLGDSALYLCASSYPSSETQYFGPGTRLLVL.

At least ten counts were recorded for this clonotype. The chain links TRBV11-1 to TRBJ2-2; D possibly uses TRBD1 or TRBD2 (6 bases each). V lost 7 bases to trimming and J lost 5 bases, with 11 bases between them. The germline gives CDR1 SGHAT, CDR2 FQDESV (reference sequence). This CDR3 has 13 residues. CDR3 sequence: CASKVGGTGELFF. The CDR3 nucleotides are TGTGCCAGCAAAGTAGGGGGGACCGGGGAGCTGTTTTTT.

This clonotype was detected ten times or more. The V gene is TRBV6-2 or TRBV6-3, the J gene TRBJ2-2; possibly TRBD2 for D (6 bases). Germline values: CDR1 MNHEY, CDR2 SVGEGT. Trimming removed 3 bases from V and 0 bases from J, with 11 bases in between. The CDR3 consists of 16 residues. CDR3 in DNA: TGTGCCAGCAGTTATAGAGGGACTGCGAACACCGGGGAGCTGTTTTTT. Its translation is CASSYRGTANTGELFF.

In this sample, this clonotype turned up many times. CDR3 loop: CASSPATGREQYF. CDR3 nucleotide sequence: TGTGCCAGCTCACCCGCGACAGGGAGGGAGCAGTACTTC. This chain links TRBV18 with TRBJ2-7; perhaps TRBD1 as D (7 bases). The CDR3 has 13 amino acids. V shed 3 bases and J shed 7 bases, with 13 bases lying between them. The V gene's germline CDR1 is KGHSH and CDR2 LQKENI.

By its share, this clonotype is medium-sized. The J gene is TRBJ1-6, the V gene TRBV9; D is unresolved. The V gene lost 4 bases and the J gene lost 7 bases, with 9 bases spanning the gap. Germline V gives CDR1 SGDLS, CDR2 YYNGEE. This CDR3 region has 13 residues. The CDR3 region has the DNA TGTGCCAGCAGCACATCTACCAATTCACCCCTCCACTTT. Translating gives CASSTSTNSPLHF.

This clonotype has at least ten counts. The rearrangement uses TRBV27 and TRBJ1-3; 7 bases line up with TRBD1. Trimming removed 6 bases from V and 9 bases from J; junction bases left unmatched: 8. The CDR3 length is 13 residues. CDR1 is MNHEY, CDR2 SMNVEV, per germline (reference sequence). CDR3 nucleotides: TGTGCCAGCAGCCCGACAGGGAGCACCACCATATATTTT. It is translated as CASSPTGSTTIYF.

This clonotype was counted ten times or more. The chain combines TRBV4-3 with TRBJ2-7; tentative D call: TRBD2 (5 bases). Germline V gene lookup returns CDR1 LGHNA and CDR2 YSLEER. The CDR3 is made up of 13 amino acids. V was shortened by 0 bases and J by 6 bases, with 9 bases between the two germline ends. CDR3: CASSQDLRVEQYF. DNA of the CDR3: TGCGCCAGCAGCCAAGATCTGAGGGTCGAGCAGTACTTC.